The 21 T cell receptor beta chains given below trace back to one sample, sequenced in a study of T-cell reconstitution after alpha-beta-depleted transplantation in children (dated by TCRdb to 2016 to 2018). The protocol used for the library was PCR. This sample was sequenced with an Illumina HiSeq 2500. Molecular barcoding was employed in the preparation of TCR libraries, with unique molecular identifiers being used to normalize TCRbeta repertoire quantification. TCRdb cleaned the public reads at Q25 with fastp, built clones with MiXCR and kept in-frame beta chains. Each CDR3 protein gets just one entry, which takes the most common genes and DNA from the rows behind it. The sample table holds approximately 350,000 distinct CDR3 sequences, of which roughly 15% were seen once. The biggest ten clones account for about 3.9% of the sample. The input for sequencing was PBMCs, taken from the stem cell graft. These receptors were obtained from a human donor who donated a stem cell graft to a child with Fanconi anemia.

This clonotype was counted only a few times. V and J are TRBV5-1 and TRBJ2-5; D gene unclear. This CDR3 is built from 14 residues. Trimming cost V 4 bases and J 2 bases, with 12 bases left between them. Germline CDR1 and CDR2: SGHRS and YFSETQ. The CDR3 protein is CASSLQEYQETQYF. As DNA, the CDR3 is TGCGCCAGCAGCCTTCAGGAGTATCAAGAGACCCAGTACTTC.

At least ten counts were recorded for this clonotype. This chain uses TRBV7-8 with TRBJ2-7; D ambiguous. This CDR3 is 14 amino acids long. V gave up 2 bases and J gave up 7 bases, with 15 bases separating them. CDR1 and CDR2 from the germline V gene are SGHVS and FQNEAQ. CDR3 sequence reads: CASSLTTVPSEQYF. As DNA, the CDR3 is TGTGCCAGCAGCTTAACGACGGTTCCTTCAGAGCAGTACTTC.

J is TRBJ2-1 and V is TRBV20-1; 8 positions match TRBD2. V lost 3 bases, J lost 3 bases, and 7 bases stayed unmatched. The CDR3 contains 15 residues. Germline V gene sequence: CDR1 DFQATT, CDR2 SNEGSKA (reference sequence). CDR3 nucleotides: TGCAGTGCTAGGCCTAGCGGGTTTGTCTACAATGAGCAGTTCTTC. This codes for CSARPSGFVYNEQFF.

The chain has TRBV2 and TRBJ2-5, with no clear D. Germline CDR1 and CDR2: SNHLY and FYNNEI. Trimming took 8 bases from V and 0 from J, leaving 10 bases between them. The length of the CDR3 is 13 residues. CDR3 region: CASAVTYQETQYF. The DNA of the CDR3 is TGTGCCAGCGCTGTCACCTACCAAGAGACCCAGTACTTC.

V is TRBV5-1 and J is TRBJ2-1, with 15 bases that match TRBD2. The ends lost 4 bases at V and 4 bases at J; junction bases unmatched: 6. This CDR3 has 17 residues. Germline CDR1 is SGHRS and CDR2 is YFSETQ. Here the CDR3 DNA reads TGCGCCAGCAGCCTTCGGACTAGCGGGGGGGCTTACAATGAGCAGTTCTTC. This gives the protein CASSLRTSGGAYNEQFF.

There are many counts of this clonotype. This chain connects TRBV9 to TRBJ2-5, with TRBD2 identical over 9 bases. The V gene end was trimmed by 1 base and the J gene end by 3 bases; junction bases not matched to a gene: 4. Germline-derived CDR1 and CDR2 are SGDLS and YYNGEE. The CDR3 runs to 15 residues. CDR3 in amino acids: CASSVRGGGEETQYF. CDR3 nucleotide sequence: TGTGCCAGCAGCGTAAGGGGCGGGGGGGAAGAGACCCAGTACTTC.

This chain links TRBV6-5 with TRBJ2-2; TRBD2 is a possible D gene (7 bases). V lost 0 bases and J lost 3, with 14 bases in between. Germline V gives CDR1 MNHEY, CDR2 SVGAGI. The CDR3 has 17 amino acids. Written as DNA, the CDR3 is TGTGCCAGCAGTTACTCCCCCGCGGGGGCCTACACCGGGGAGCTGTTTTTT. Translation gives CASSYSPAGAYTGELFF.

The rearrangement links TRBV7-7 to TRBJ2-5; D is ambiguous. Looked up from germline, CDR1 is SSHAT and CDR2 is FNYEAQ (reference sequence). CDR3 length: 9 amino acids. CDR3 DNA sequence: TGTGCAGTAGGGGAGACCCAGTACTTC. Protein: CAVGETQYF.

J is TRBJ1-2 and V is TRBV7-8, with 9 bases that match TRBD1. Germline trimming cut 1 base from V and 4 bases from J; bases unmatched to any gene: 7. Germline assignment: CDR1 SGHVS and CDR2 FQNEAQ. CDR3 size: 16 residues. The CDR3 DNA reads TGTGCCAGCAGCTTAGGAGGGACAGGGACTCTCTATGGCTACACCTTC. This gives the protein CASSLGGTGTLYGYTF. Supplemented by reference TRBV7-8 and TRBJ1-2, the full variable domain reads GAGVSQSPRYKVAKRGQDVALRCDPISGHVSLFWYQQALGQGPEFLTYFQNEAQLDKSGLPSDRFFAERPEGSVSTLKIQRTQQEDSAVYLCASSLGGTGTLYGYTFGSGTRLTVV.

The table lists this clonotype with a few counts. The V gene is TRBV12-3 or TRBV12-4, the J gene TRBJ2-1; a possible D gene is TRBD2 (6 bases). The CDR3 covers 14 residues. The V gene lost 7 bases and the J gene lost 7 bases, with 17 bases spanning the gap. CDR3 nucleotides: TGTGCCAGCACTGCGGTCGGGACTCTAAATGAGCAGTTCTTC. Translating it yields CASTAVGTLNEQFF.

This chain connects TRBV5-1 to TRBJ2-2; D gene ambiguous. Trimming stripped 5 bases from V and 0 bases from J, with 8 bases between. Per the germline V gene, CDR1 is SGHRS and CDR2 is YFSETQ. There are 14 residues in the CDR3. Here the CDR3 reads CASRSETNTGELFF. CDR3 bases: TGCGCCAGCAGGAGCGAGACGAACACCGGGGAGCTGTTTTTT.

This clonotype turned up a few times. This rearrangement joins TRBV10-3 to TRBJ2-3; the match to TRBD1 covers 7 bases. The V gene end was trimmed by 10 bases and the J gene end by 5 bases; junction bases not matched to a gene: 9. There are 13 residues in the CDR3. The germline CDR1 and CDR2 sequences are ENHRY and SYGVKD. CDR3 bases: TGTGCCACCTCAGGACAGGTTCGAGATACGCAGTATTTT. It codes for CATSGQVRDTQYF.

This clonotype appeared many times. This chain links TRBV12-3 or TRBV12-4 with TRBJ1-1, with D uncertain. The CDR3 is 14 residues long. Trimming removed 3 bases from V and 0 bases from J, with 8 bases in between. CDR3 in DNA: TGTGCCAGCAGTTTCTTTGGGATGAACACTGAAGCTTTCTTT. It is translated as CASSFFGMNTEAFF.

There are a few counts of this clonotype. The genes are TRBV7-9 and TRBJ2-1; a possible D gene is TRBD1 (6 bases). The length of the CDR3 is 14 residues. Per the germline V gene, CDR1 is SEHNR and CDR2 is FQNEAQ (reference sequence). V lost 3 bases and J lost 7, with 13 bases in between. The CDR3 reads CASSFTGNQNEQFF. The DNA for the CDR3 is TGTGCCAGCAGCTTTACAGGGAATCAGAATGAGCAGTTCTTC.

The chain carries TRBV3-1 and TRBJ2-5; D gene unclear. The CDR3 length is 14 residues. CDR1 is LGHDT and CDR2 is YNNKEL in the germline V gene (reference sequence). Deletions cut 1 base from V and 4 bases from J, with 10 bases between. The CDR3 DNA is TGTGCCAGCAGCCAAGGAACCAAGGGAGAGACCCAGTACTTC. Protein product: CASSQGTKGETQYF.

There are many counts of this clonotype. The chain employs TRBV13 and TRBJ1-2, with D unresolved. Per the germline V gene, CDR1 is PRHDT and CDR2 is FYEKMQ (reference sequence). The CDR3 contains 17 residues. The V end was cut by 5 bases, the J end by 0 bases, with 19 bases between. CDR3 nucleotides: TGTGCCAGCAGCACACCCCGAACAGCCGTTCCTAACTATGGCTACACCTTC. Translation gives CASSTPRTAVPNYGYTF.

The rearrangement uses TRBV24-1 and TRBJ2-1; 8 nucleotides line up with TRBD1. The CDR3 is made up of 17 amino acids. Per germline, CDR1 KGHDR and CDR2 SFDVKD. Germline trimming cut 4 bases from V and 6 bases from J; bases unmatched to any gene: 13. The CDR3: CATSDSSGQGIGNEQFF. DNA of the CDR3: TGTGCCACCAGTGACTCCTCCGGACAGGGTATCGGCAATGAGCAGTTCTTC.

This clonotype has just a few counts. The chain links TRBV4-3 to TRBJ2-7; 9 nucleotides agree with TRBD1. Per the germline V gene, CDR1 is LGHNA and CDR2 is YSLEER. The trim removed 0 bases at V and 0 bases at J, leaving 3 bases unmatched. The CDR3 runs to 16 residues. The CDR3 reads CASSQDWGQGSYEQYF. The CDR3 nucleotides read TGCGCCAGCAGCCAAGATTGGGGACAGGGCTCCTACGAGCAGTACTTC.

This clonotype was detected ten times or more. This rearrangement joins TRBV20-1 to TRBJ2-1; 7 bases are a match to TRBD1. Per the germline V gene, CDR1 is DFQATT and CDR2 is SNEGSKA (reference sequence). V was clipped by 2 bases and J by 3 bases; unmatched bases: 1. CDR3 size: 13 residues. CDR3 region: CSARRDSYNEQFF. The CDR3 DNA reads TGCAGTGCTAGACGGGACAGCTACAATGAGCAGTTCTTC.

V is TRBV6-2 or TRBV6-3 and J is TRBJ1-2; possible D gene TRBD1, 5 bases. V was shortened by 6 bases and J by 5 bases, with 13 bases between the two germline ends. This CDR3 comprises 13 residues. Germline V CDR1 and CDR2: MNHEY, SVGEGT. In DNA, the CDR3 is TGTGCCAGCAGCTGGGACCGGAGGTATGGCTACACCTTC. The encoded protein is CASSWDRRYGYTF.

CDR3 region: CASSPSRAVKTEAFF. CDR3 in DNA: TGTGCCAGCAGCCCCTCTCGGGCCGTAAAGACTGAAGCTTTCTTT. V gene TRBV12-3 or TRBV12-4 combines with J gene TRBJ1-1; D is undetermined. Trimming left V 6 bases short and J 5 bases short, with 19 bases between. The CDR3 has 15 amino acids.